The rows below give T cell receptor beta chains drawn from one sample of a study. Each CDR3 protein is one row after TCRdb ran MiXCR on the 5' RACE reads. The sample has about 9,000 distinct CDR3 sequences, around 42% seen once; the top ten hold around 3%. Source material: Tregs sorted from a lymph node. Source of these receptors: a female donor with breast cancer. Both conserved end residues are part of each CDR3. D genes are given only for firm matches. Some rows have no size entry. The others give once, few or many, or a class for an expanded clone.

j_call d_call clone_size v_call cdr3_aa cdr3_nt
TRBJ2-1 TRBD1 . TRBV5-6 CASSTGQDYNEQFF TGTGCCAGCAGCACGGGACAGGACTACAATGAGCAGTTCTTC
TRBJ2-7 . . TRBV5-4 CASSDRYEQYF TGTGCCAGCAGCGACCGCTACGAGCAGTACTTC
TRBJ1-6 . . TRBV15 CATLHRSPLHF TGTGCCACCCTCCACAGGTCACCCCTCCACTTT
TRBJ2-5 TRBD2 . TRBV7-7 CASSLSSGGPETQYF TGTGCTAGCAGCTTAAGCTCGGGAGGGCCGGAGACCCAGTACTTC
TRBJ1-6 . . TRBV6-5 CASRSFGPAGLSLHF TGTGCCAGCAGATCATTTGGACCGGCGGGTCTGTCCCTCCACTTT
TRBJ2-1 . . TRBV20-1 CSAGGAASYNEQFF TGCAGTGCTGGGGGGGCCGCCTCCTACAATGAGCAGTTCTTC
TRBJ2-5 . few TRBV7-9 CASSSDRLGLLQETQYF TGTGCCAGCAGCTCGGACCGACTGGGGCTACTCCAAGAGACCCAGTACTTC
TRBJ2-1 TRBD2 . TRBV27 CASSLSSGTREGNEQFF TGTGCCAGCAGTTTAAGTTCCGGGACTAGAGAGGGCAATGAGCAGTTCTTC
TRBJ1-2 . . TRBV5-6 CASNAPHRGPDGYGYTF TGTGCCAGCAATGCCCCACACCGCGGGCCCGACGGCTATGGCTACACCTTC
TRBJ2-7 TRBD2 . TRBV6-5 CASSSLAGVHEQYF TGTGCCAGCAGTTCCCTAGCGGGAGTCCACGAGCAGTACTTC
TRBJ2-7 TRBD1 . TRBV9 CASSQGTEYEQYF TGTGCCAGCAGCCAAGGGACAGAGTACGAGCAGTACTTC
TRBJ2-5 . . TRBV6-6 CASYLGTQETQYF TGTGCCAGTTACCTGGGCACCCAAGAGACCCAGTACTTC
TRBJ2-5 TRBD1 . TRBV20-1 CSARDYRGRLETQYF TGCAGTGCTAGAGATTACAGGGGGCGCCTGGAGACCCAGTACTTC
TRBJ1-1 . . TRBV12-3/TRBV12-4 CASSLSMGATEAFF TGTGCCAGCAGTTTATCAATGGGAGCCACTGAAGCTTTCTTT
TRBJ1-1 . few TRBV6-5 CASSYSGSEAFF TGTGCCAGCAGTTACTCGGGTTCTGAAGCTTTCTTT
TRBJ2-5 TRBD2 . TRBV4-1 CASSQGRAGESQETQYF TGCGCCAGCAGCCAAGGTCGGGCGGGGGAGAGCCAAGAGACCCAGTACTTC
TRBJ2-1 TRBD1 . TRBV4-1 CASSQGQGFANEQFF TGCGCCAGCAGCCAAGGACAGGGGTTCGCCAATGAGCAGTTCTTC
TRBJ2-2 TRBD2 . TRBV5-1 CASTLEASGSLDTGELFF TGCGCCAGCACCCTCGAGGCTAGCGGGAGTTTAGACACCGGGGAGCTGTTTTTT
TRBJ1-1 TRBD1 medium-sized TRBV6-5 CASSSRGTEAFF TGTGCCAGCAGTTCCAGGGGGACTGAAGCTTTCTTT
TRBJ2-5 . . TRBV6-5 CASSFGQGRQETQYF TGTGCCAGCAGTTTCGGGCAGGGCCGCCAAGAGACCCAGTACTTC
TRBJ2-1 . . TRBV20-1 CSARNDRSYNEQFF TGCAGTGCTAGAAACGACAGGTCCTACAATGAGCAGTTCTTC
TRBJ2-1 . few TRBV29-1 CSGALGLPTEQFF TGCAGCGGTGCTCTCGGACTCCCTACAGAGCAGTTCTTC
TRBJ1-1 . . TRBV7-8 CASSSPTIGDTEAFF TGTGCCAGCAGCTCTCCGACTATTGGGGACACTGAAGCTTTCTTT
TRBJ1-1 . . TRBV29-1 CSVAQEIYDLAANTEAFF TGCAGCGTTGCCCAGGAGATATACGACCTCGCAGCGAACACTGAAGCTTTCTTT
TRBJ1-1 . few TRBV4-2 CASGASMNTEAFF TGTGCCAGCGGGGCTTCCATGAACACTGAAGCTTTCTTT
TRBJ2-3 . . TRBV7-3 CASSSQGPVGRAQYF TGTGCCAGCAGCTCACAGGGTCCTGTAGGGCGTGCGCAGTATTTT
TRBJ2-1 TRBD2 . TRBV5-1 CASSTRTVLAGSYNEQFF TGCGCCAGCAGCACCCGGACCGTACTAGCGGGCTCCTACAATGAGCAGTTCTTC
TRBJ1-1 . few TRBV4-1 CASSPLPSQVNTEAFF TGCGCCAGCAGCCCCCTTCCCAGCCAGGTGAACACTGAAGCTTTCTTT
TRBJ1-5 . . TRBV28 CASSWTVVDQPQHF TGTGCCAGCAGTTGGACAGTAGTGGATCAGCCCCAGCATTTT
TRBJ2-1 TRBD2 . TRBV7-3 CASSQTSGVYNEQFF TGTGCCAGCAGCCAGACTAGCGGGGTTTACAATGAGCAGTTCTTC
TRBJ2-7 TRBD1 . TRBV5-1 CASTRGTGIYEQYF TGCGCCAGCACCCGGGGGACAGGGATCTACGAGCAGTACTTC
TRBJ1-1 . . TRBV6-5 CASSTQENTEAFF TGTGCCAGCAGTACACAGGAGAACACTGAAGCTTTCTTT
TRBJ2-1 TRBD1 few TRBV24-1 CATSDPRDSYNEQFF TGTGCCACCAGTGATCCTCGGGACAGTTACAATGAGCAGTTCTTC
TRBJ2-1 TRBD2 . TRBV20-1 CSARDRYAGAGEQFF TGCAGTGCTAGAGATAGGTACGCGGGAGCCGGTGAGCAGTTCTTC
TRBJ2-7 . . TRBV4-1 CASSQDLGWACEQYF TGCGCCAGCAGCCAAGATCTAGGATGGGCCTGCGAGCAGTACTTC
TRBJ2-5 TRBD2 few TRBV20-1 CSARNRGGAGNGETQYF TGCAGTGCTAGAAATCGCGGGGGGGCCGGGAACGGAGAGACCCAGTACTTC
TRBJ2-3 TRBD2 . TRBV5-1 CASSTSSGGKMDTQYF TGCGCCAGCAGCACCTCTAGCGGGGGCAAAATGGATACGCAGTATTTT
TRBJ2-3 TRBD1 . TRBV9 CVSSDPGGGTDTQYF TGTGTCAGCAGCGACCCAGGGGGTGGCACAGATACGCAGTATTTT
TRBJ2-5 TRBD2 . TRBV5-6 CASSFASGEETQYF TGTGCCAGCAGTTTTGCTAGCGGGGAAGAGACCCAGTACTTC
TRBJ2-3 . . TRBV28 CASSLPVPDTQYF TGTGCCAGCAGTTTGCCGGTACCGGATACGCAGTATTTT
TRBJ2-1 TRBD2 . TRBV6-4 CASSDTSGSGNEQFF TGTGCCAGCAGTGATACTAGCGGGAGTGGGAATGAGCAGTTCTTC
TRBJ1-5 . . TRBV20-1 CSANDGDSNQPQHF TGCAGTGCTAACGACGGTGATAGCAATCAGCCCCAGCATTTT
TRBJ2-1 . few TRBV5-1 CASRQGQYNEQFF TGCGCCAGCAGACAGGGACAATACAATGAGCAGTTCTTC
TRBJ2-7 TRBD1 few TRBV20-1 CSARPQQGMRYEQYF TGCAGTGCTAGACCCCAACAGGGGATGCGGTACGAGCAGTACTTC
TRBJ1-1 TRBD1 . TRBV7-6 CASSSDRGINTEAFF TGTGCCAGCAGCTCTGACAGGGGCATCAACACTGAAGCTTTCTTT
TRBJ2-1 . . TRBV29-1 CSVEVPYNEQFF TGCAGCGTTGAGGTCCCCTACAATGAGCAGTTCTTC
TRBJ1-1 . . TRBV29-1 CSVGGHLNTEAFF TGCAGCGTTGGAGGACACTTGAACACTGAAGCTTTCTTT
TRBJ1-4 . . TRBV20-1 CSALSVRLGIGLFF TGCAGTGCCCTAAGTGTACGTTTGGGAATTGGGCTGTTTTTT
TRBJ1-1 . . TRBV5-1 CASAREGRGSNTEAFF TGCGCCAGCGCCCGGGAGGGGAGGGGGAGTAACACTGAAGCTTTCTTT